This TCR beta chain is from a study of blood T cell repertoires in COVID-19. Study information: In each case, the material was cDNA or gDNA derived from T cells, B-cell-depleted T cells, or PBMCs.

The germline gives CDR1 LNHNV, CDR2 YYDKDF (reference sequence). CDR3 length equals 18 residues. V lost 4 bases, J lost 0 bases, and 6 bases stayed unmatched. Per the study methods: Amplification with reference gene primers provided the estimates of nucleated cell counts. The protocol was immunoSEQ multiplex PCR, while the TCRdb copy is restricted to in-frame clones and leaves out a portion. The V and J calls and the clone size are those of that table, but D and trimming were determined from the DNA. The repertoire holds around 320,000 clones, with roughly nine tenths as singletons. Sequenced sample: peripheral blood. This TCR derives from a man aged 18 to 30 with active or convalescent COVID-19. The chain uses TRBV15 and TRBJ2-1; TRBD2 aligns across 13 bases. CDR3 DNA sequence: TGTGCCACCAGCACCGGACTAGCGGGAGTCAGCTCCTACAATGAGCAGTTCTTC. Amino acids: CATSTGLAGVSSYNEQFF.